The rows below give T cell receptor beta chains drawn from one sample of a study of blood T cell repertoires in COVID-19. Generated by immunoSEQ multiplex PCR, the TCRdb table keeps only in-frame clones and is missing some. This sample has some 60,000 clones, with 81% found just once. Sequencing was performed on peripheral blood. The receptors were gathered from a woman of 80 years or more with active or convalescent COVID-19. Each CDR3 is given with its conserved first and last residue. The D gene is left open where the match is weak. Some rows have no size entry. The others give once, few or many, or a class for an expanded clone.

>.|TRBV5-1|TRBJ1-1|TRBD1
CASSWGTGGTEAFF
TGCGCCAGCAGCTGGGGGACAGGGGGCACTGAAGCTTTCTTT
>.|TRBV7-2|TRBJ2-7|.
CASSLGGTHSYEQYF
TGTGCCAGCAGCTTAGGTGGGACTCACTCCTACGAGCAGTACTTC
>.|TRBV4-2|TRBJ2-1|TRBD2
CASSPQRGGEQFF
TGTGCCAGCAGCCCACAGCGGGGAGGTGAGCAGTTCTTC
>.|TRBV7-2|TRBJ1-1|.
CASSLFPENTEAFF
TGTGCCAGCAGCTTATTTCCAGAGAACACTGAAGCTTTCTTT
>.|TRBV19|TRBJ2-6|.
CASSIGLSGGGGANVLTF
TGTGCCAGTAGTATTGGTTTGTCTGGGGGCGGTGGGGCCAACGTCCTGACTTTC
>.|TRBV3-1/TRBV3-2|TRBJ2-3|TRBD1
CASSHRTGGFDDTQYF
TGTGCCAGCAGCCACAGGACAGGGGGCTTCGACGATACGCAGTATTTT
>.|TRBV6-5|TRBJ1-4|.
CASSHGSWNEKLFF
TGTGCCAGCAGCCACGGTAGCTGGAATGAAAAACTGTTTTTT
>.|TRBV5-5|TRBJ2-2|TRBD1
CASRMGQANTGELFF
TGTGCCAGCAGGATGGGACAGGCCAACACCGGGGAGCTGTTTTTT
>.|TRBV5-4|TRBJ2-7|.
CASSLNSDNYEQYF
TGTGCCAGCAGCTTGAATTCGGACAACTACGAGCAGTACTTC
>.|TRBV6-5|TRBJ2-2|TRBD2
CASMSPSGGNGELFF
TGTGCCAGCATGAGTCCTAGCGGGGGTAACGGGGAGCTGTTTTTT
>few|TRBV9|TRBJ2-6|TRBD1
CASSLRTGTGANVLTF
TGTGCCAGCAGCCTCCGGACAGGGACTGGGGCCAACGTCCTGACTTTC
>once|TRBV9|TRBJ2-1|.
CASSVDPIAETSYNEQFF
TGTGCCAGCAGCGTAGACCCTATAGCGGAGACCTCCTACAATGAGCAGTTCTTC
>.|TRBV5-1|TRBJ2-7|.
CASSLQRVAYEQYF
TGCGCCAGCAGCTTGCAGAGGGTGGCCTACGAGCAGTACTTC
>.|TRBV5-1|TRBJ1-3|.
CASSFVGSSGNTIYF
TGCGCCAGCAGCTTTGTCGGTAGCTCTGGAAACACCATATATTTT
>.|TRBV7-6|TRBJ1-3|.
CASSLGRHRDSGNTIYF
TGTGCCAGCAGCTTAGGGCGACACCGAGACTCTGGAAACACCATATATTTT
>.|TRBV18|TRBJ2-1|.
CASSPENEQFF
TGTGCCAGCTCACCAGAGAATGAGCAGTTCTTC
>.|TRBV2|TRBJ1-4|TRBD1
CASTPGGREKLFF
TGTGCCAGCACCCCAGGGGGCCGTGAAAAACTGTTTTTT
>.|TRBV24-1|TRBJ2-5|.
CATSDSGQETQYF
TGTGCCACCAGTGATTCCGGCCAAGAGACCCAGTACTTC
>.|TRBV6-1|TRBJ2-1|TRBD1
CASSEGTGEYNEQFF
TGTGCCAGCAGTGAAGGGACAGGGGAGTACAATGAGCAGTTCTTC
>.|TRBV6-1|TRBJ2-7|TRBD1
CASSEDGRALRGQSEQYF
TGTGCCAGCAGTGAAGATGGTAGGGCCTTAAGGGGGCAGTCCGAGCAGTACTTC
>.|TRBV7-8|TRBJ1-2|.
CASSSQANYGYTF
TGTGCCAGCAGCTCTCAAGCGAACTATGGCTACACCTTC
>once|TRBV7-2|TRBJ1-2|TRBD1
CASRPQQGYGYTF
TGTGCCAGCAGACCCCAACAGGGGTATGGCTACACCTTC
>.|TRBV18|TRBJ2-7|.
CASSPAGEAYEQYF
TGTGCCAGCTCACCAGCCGGGGAGGCCTACGAGCAGTACTTC
>.|TRBV28|TRBJ1-2|.
CASSYPPGRGAYGYTF
TGTGCCAGCAGTTACCCCCCAGGGAGGGGAGCCTATGGCTACACCTTC
>.|TRBV14|TRBJ2-5|TRBD2
CASSLFGGAGETQYF
TGTGCCAGCAGCCTCTTCGGGGGGGCCGGGGAGACCCAGTACTTC
>many|TRBV27|TRBJ1-1|.
CASATGPNTEAFF
TGTGCCAGCGCGACAGGACCCAACACTGAAGCTTTCTTT
>.|TRBV4-3|TRBJ2-7|TRBD2
CASSQWLVAGGQNYEQYF
TGCGCCAGCAGCCAATGGTTAGTAGCGGGGGGCCAGAACTACGAGCAGTACTTC
>.|TRBV5-1|TRBJ1-3|.
CASREGDTIYF
TGCGCCAGCCGGGAGGGAGACACCATATATTTT
>few|TRBV10-3|TRBJ2-7|TRBD2
CAISGLAGSYEQYF
TGTGCCATCAGTGGACTAGCGGGGTCTTACGAGCAGTACTTC
>.|TRBV19|TRBJ1-2|.
CASNGQLDYGYTF
TGTGCCAGTAATGGGCAGTTGGATTATGGCTACACCTTC